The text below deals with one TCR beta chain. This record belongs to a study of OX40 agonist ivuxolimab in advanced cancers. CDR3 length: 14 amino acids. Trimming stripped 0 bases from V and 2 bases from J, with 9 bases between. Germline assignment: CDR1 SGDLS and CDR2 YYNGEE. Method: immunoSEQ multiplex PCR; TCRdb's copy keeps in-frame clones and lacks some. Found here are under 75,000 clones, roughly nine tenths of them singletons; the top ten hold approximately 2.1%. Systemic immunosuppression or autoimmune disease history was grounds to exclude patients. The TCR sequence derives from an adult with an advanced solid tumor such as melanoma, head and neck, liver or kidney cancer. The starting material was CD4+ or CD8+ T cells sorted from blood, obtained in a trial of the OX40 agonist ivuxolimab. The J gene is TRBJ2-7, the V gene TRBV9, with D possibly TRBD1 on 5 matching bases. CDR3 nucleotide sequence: TGTGCCAGCAGCGTAGAGGGGTACCCCTACGAGCAGTACTTC. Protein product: CASSVEGYPYEQYF.